The next 7 T cell receptor beta chains were all read from a single sample in a study of T-cell reconstitution after alpha-beta-depleted transplantation in children. The TCRbeta library incorporated unique molecular identifiers. TCRdb analysed the PCR reads with MiXCR anew, one entry per CDR3 protein. Here the sample spans hundreds of thousands of distinct CDR3 sequences, under 15% being singletons. Sequencing used PBMCs, obtained before TCRalphabeta/CD19-depleted stem cell transplant. Receptor source: a girl aged 2 to 9 with congenital amegakaryocytic thrombocytopenia, due to receive a stem cell transplant.

This clonotype was seen more than once but under ten times. The chain joins TRBV20-1 to TRBJ2-1, with D tentatively TRBD2 (6 bases). The germline CDR1 and CDR2 sequences are DFQATT and SNEGSKA (reference sequence). V dropped 8 bases and J dropped 7 bases, with 15 bases sitting between them. This CDR3 region has 12 residues. CDR3 sequence reads: CSIDGSKNEQFF. CDR3 DNA sequence: TGCAGTATTGACGGGAGTAAGAATGAGCAGTTCTTC.

This clonotype has just a few counts. The chain employs TRBV20-1 and TRBJ2-4, with 7 bases fitting TRBD2. CDR3 length: 15 amino acids. The germline CDR1 and CDR2 sequences are DFQATT and SNEGSKA (reference sequence). Unmatched junction bases numbered 11, after V lost 1 base and J lost 8 bases. This CDR3 reads CSARAVGLVRDIQYF. The CDR3 DNA is TGCAGTGCTAGAGCCGTCGGACTAGTTAGGGACATTCAGTACTTC.

The table lists this clonotype with many counts. The chain employs TRBV7-2 and TRBJ2-1; 11 bases fit TRBD2. The germline V gene has CDR1 SGHTA and CDR2 FQGNSA. The CDR3 totals 16 residues. V was pared by 4 bases and J by 4 bases, with 6 bases of the junction left unmatched. This CDR3 is CASSWPGTSGYNEQFF. The CDR3 nucleotides are TGTGCCAGCAGCTGGCCCGGGACTAGCGGATACAATGAGCAGTTCTTC.

As for this clonotype: This may come from a read error, since a much larger clone is one base off. V and J are TRBV12-3 or TRBV12-4 and TRBJ1-3, with D perhaps matching TRBD1 (6 bases). The CDR3 is 15 amino acids. In DNA, the CDR3 is TGTGCCAGCAGTTTAATGACGGGGGCTGGAAACACCGTATATTTT. This encodes CASSLMTGAGNTVYF.

In this sample, this clonotype turned up a few times. The V and J genes are TRBV20-1 and TRBJ2-1; perhaps TRBD2 as D (6 bases). Trimming removed 5 bases at V and 5 bases at J, with 22 bases between. CDR1 is DFQATT, CDR2 SNEGSKA, per germline (reference sequence). CDR3 length: 16 amino acids. CDR3 loop: CSAVDGGGVTNNEQFF. The CDR3 bases are TGCAGTGCTGTGGACGGGGGAGGCGTTACGAACAATGAGCAGTTCTTC.

In this sample, this clonotype turned up a few times. The gene calls are TRBV7-8 and TRBJ2-5; D not resolved. Germline CDR1 SGHVS, CDR2 FQNEAQ. CDR3 length: 14 residues. V gave up 2 bases and J gave up 2 bases, with 9 bases separating them. CDR3 DNA: TGTGCCAGCAGCTTAACGGTGGGGCAAGAGACCCAGTACTTC. Protein: CASSLTVGQETQYF.

This clonotype has a single count. A much larger clone differs by one base, so this may be a read error. The V gene is TRBV7-8, the J gene TRBJ2-2; D gene ambiguous. The CDR3 length is 14 residues. Trimming cost V 4 bases and J 6 bases, with 12 bases left between them. CDR1 SGHVS and CDR2 FQNEAQ come from the germline V gene. The CDR3 loop reads CASSSQAVAGELFF. The CDR3 nucleotides are TGTGCCAGCAGCTCTCAGGCGGTGGCCGGGGAGCTGTTTTTT.